The rows below give T cell receptor beta chains drawn from one sample of a study of neurological immune-mediated disorders. In TCRdb, the 5' RACE reads were re-called with MiXCR into one record per CDR3 protein. The data hold fewer than 85,000 distinct CDR3 sequences, with about 4% observed a single time. Sequenced input: PBMCs. The receptor set was obtained from a man under 40 with multiple sclerosis. The CDR3 runs from the conserved cysteine through the conserved F or W. D genes are given only for firm matches. Clone size is stated in some rows and not others, as once, few, many or a class when expanded.

TRBD1,TRBV25-1,TRBJ1-5,few,TGTGCCAATCAGGGGGCCAGCAATCAGCCCCAGCATTTT,CANQGASNQPQHF
TRBD2,TRBV20-1,TRBJ2-7,many,TGCAGTGCTAGACCTACCAGCGGGGGAGGGTACGAGCAGTACTTC,CSARPTSGGGYEQYF
TRBD1,TRBV20-1,TRBJ1-4,many,TGCAGTGCTAGAGTAAACAGGGGCGGAATGTCTGAAAAACTGTTTTTT,CSARVNRGGMSEKLFF
.,TRBV13,TRBJ2-3,many,TGTGCCAGCAGCCCAGGGGCTGGAGATACGCAGTATTTT,CASSPGAGDTQYF
.,TRBV6-1,TRBJ1-5,few,TGTGCCAGCAGCCGGGAAAATCAGCCCCAGCATTTT,CASSRENQPQHF
.,TRBV3-1,TRBJ2-5,many,TGTGCCAGCAGCCAAGAGTCGCGAGAGACCCAGTACTTC,CASSQESRETQYF
.,TRBV7-6,TRBJ1-1,many,TGTGCCAGCAGCGCGGACATCATGAACACTGAAGCTTTCTTT,CASSADIMNTEAFF
TRBD2,TRBV20-1,TRBJ2-1,many,TGCAGTGTACGGCGGGGGGGGTCCTACAATGAGCAGTTCTTC,CSVRRGGSYNEQFF
TRBD1,TRBV4-2,TRBJ2-7,many,TGTGCCAGCAGCTCCCGAACCGGGACAGCCTACGAGCAGTACTTC,CASSSRTGTAYEQYF
.,TRBV6-5,TRBJ2-3,many,TGTGCCAGCAGTTTGGCTGGACGGCCAGATACGCAGTATTTT,CASSLAGRPDTQYF
.,TRBV20-1,TRBJ2-7,many,TGCAGTGCTAGAGACGGGACCTACGAGCAGTACTTC,CSARDGTYEQYF
.,TRBV2,TRBJ2-3,many,TGTGCCGCACAAATACGGGGGACAGATACGCAGTATTTT,CAAQIRGTDTQYF
.,TRBV20-1,TRBJ1-3,many,TGCAGTGCTAGGCCCGGGGGGAGTGGTGGAAACACCATATATTTT,CSARPGGSGGNTIYF
TRBD2,TRBV7-2,TRBJ2-1,many,TGTGCCAGCAGCTTGATAGCGGGGGGCCGCAATGAGCAGTTCTTC,CASSLIAGGRNEQFF
TRBD1,TRBV19,TRBJ1-2,.,TGTGCCAGTAGTAACCTCCTAGACAGGGGGCGAGACTATGGCTACACCTTC,CASSNLLDRGRDYGYTF
TRBD2,TRBV6-6,TRBJ2-5,many,TGTGCCAGCAGTTACTCCAGCGGGGGTTATCAAAAGACCCAGTACTTC,CASSYSSGGYQKTQYF
TRBD2,TRBV3-1,TRBJ2-5,many,TGTGCCAGCAGCGGGCGGGAGCGGGCAACGAGTCCCCAACGGGCGGAGACCCAGTACTTC,CASSGRERATSPQRAETQYF
.,TRBV12-3/TRBV12-4,TRBJ1-1,few,TGTGCCAGCAGTTTCAGAGTGAACACTGAAGCTTTCTTT,CASSFRVNTEAFF
TRBD1,TRBV6-6,TRBJ1-5,few,TGTGCCAGCAGCTCCGGGGACAGGGTTGAATCCCAGAATTTT,CASSSGDRVESQNF
.,TRBV3-1,TRBJ2-7,many,TGTGCCAGCAGCCTTGAAACAGGGACGTACGAGCAGTACTTC,CASSLETGTYEQYF
.,TRBV12-3/TRBV12-4,TRBJ1-4,many,TGTGCCAGCAGTTTAGGGCCCGAAGAAAAACTGTTTTTT,CASSLGPEEKLFF
TRBD1,TRBV5-1,TRBJ1-1,many,TGCGCCAGCAGCCCCCTGGCGGACCGGGACAGGGGGGAAGCTTTCTTT,CASSPLADRDRGEAFF
.,TRBV7-8,TRBJ2-1,many,TGTGCCAGCAGCTTAGAACTAGTCGATGAGCAGTTCTTC,CASSLELVDEQFF
.,TRBV6-2/TRBV6-3,TRBJ2-3,many,TGTGCCAGCAGCGGGGGCCATACGCAGTATTTT,CASSGGHTQYF
.,TRBV29-1,TRBJ2-1,many,TGCAGCGTGAGAGGGACGCCTGGATACAATGAGCAGTTCTTC,CSVRGTPGYNEQFF
TRBD2,TRBV12-3/TRBV12-4,TRBJ2-7,many,TGTGCCAGCAGTTTAGGGGGACTAGCAACCGAGCAGTACTTC,CASSLGGLATEQYF
.,TRBV4-1,TRBJ1-1,many,TGCGCCAGCAGCCAAGACGTCCGAATGAACACTGAAGCTTTCTTT,CASSQDVRMNTEAFF
.,TRBV10-3,TRBJ2-6,many,TGTGCCGTGGGGGGAGAGGCTGGGGCCAACGTCCTGACTTTC,CAVGGEAGANVLTF
.,TRBV29-1,TRBJ1-4,.,TGCAGCGTTGCTGATTGGACTGGGGAGGAAAAACTGTTTTTT,CSVADWTGEEKLFF
TRBD2,TRBV20-1,TRBJ2-5,many,TGCAGTGCTAGAGTCCCTAGCGGGGGTGAACAAGAGACCCAGTACTTC,CSARVPSGGEQETQYF
.,TRBV5-6,TRBJ1-2,many,TGTGCCAGCAGCCGCGGACTTAAGGAAGGCTACACCTTC,CASSRGLKEGYTF
.,TRBV7-2,TRBJ1-2,many,TGTGCCAGCAGCTCACCGAGGAACGCCGGCAGATATGGCTACACCTTC,CASSSPRNAGRYGYTF
.,TRBV20-1,TRBJ1-1,many,TGCGCCGGGGCTTGGGGGAACACTGAAGCTTTCTTT,CAGAWGNTEAFF
.,TRBV4-3,TRBJ1-5,many,TGCGCCAGCAGCCAAGATCGGGGGACTCAGCCCCAGCATTTT,CASSQDRGTQPQHF
.,TRBV5-1,TRBJ1-2,many,TGCGCCAGCAGCTTGGATGCCGGCTACACCTTC,CASSLDAGYTF
TRBD1,TRBV27,TRBJ1-2,many,TGTGCCAGCAGTCTAGGACAGGGGGCGCCTGGCTACACCTTC,CASSLGQGAPGYTF
TRBD1,TRBV14,TRBJ2-4,many,TGTGCCAGCAGCCACGGGACAGTGCGTCAGAACATTCAGTACTTC,CASSHGTVRQNIQYF
TRBD1,TRBV12-3/TRBV12-4,TRBJ2-1,many,TGTGCCAGCAGTCTAGGACAGGGTAACAATGAGCAGTTCTTC,CASSLGQGNNEQFF
.,TRBV19,TRBJ1-2,.,TGTGCCAGTAGGCCCCTGGACGCCCGCGGGTATGGCTACACCTTC,CASRPLDARGYGYTF
.,TRBV6-5,TRBJ1-2,many,TGTGCCAGCAGTCCTGGAACAGTAAATGGCTACACCTTC,CASSPGTVNGYTF
.,TRBV20-1,TRBJ2-5,many,TGCAGTGCTAGTGACCGGAGGGAGACCCAGTACTTC,CSASDRRETQYF
TRBD2,TRBV7-2,TRBJ2-3,many,TGTGCCAGCAGCCTTTCCTTTAGCGGGGGGGCAGCAGATACGCAGTATTTT,CASSLSFSGGAADTQYF
.,TRBV5-1,TRBJ1-1,many,TGCGCCAGCAGCTTGGACCTCAGAGGGAACACTGAAGCTTTCTTT,CASSLDLRGNTEAFF
.,TRBV12-3/TRBV12-4,TRBJ2-3,many,TGTGCCAGCAGTTTACTCCTTGGGGGTAACCTGGTACCACGGACGCAGTATTTT,CASSLLLGGNLVPRTQYF
.,TRBV4-1,TRBJ1-2,many,TGCGCCAGCAGCCAAGAGGGCAGGGTCGTCGGCTACACCTTC,CASSQEGRVVGYTF
TRBD1,TRBV29-1,TRBJ1-1,many,TGCAGCGTTGTAGGGGGCTCTCAATTTGGGACTGAAGCTTTCTTT,CSVVGGSQFGTEAFF
TRBD1,TRBV5-1,TRBJ2-7,many,TGCGCCAGCAGCTTACCGGGACAGAGCTACGAGCAGTACTTC,CASSLPGQSYEQYF
.,TRBV10-3,TRBJ2-7,many,TGTGCCATCTCAGGCAGGACGAACCCCTACGAGCAGTACTTC,CAISGRTNPYEQYF
.,TRBV20-1,TRBJ1-2,few,TGCAGTGCTAGAGATTGGGTAGGATCCGCTAACTATGGCTACACCTTC,CSARDWVGSANYGYTF
TRBD1,TRBV5-1,TRBJ1-5,many,TGCGCCAGCAGCCCCGGACAGGGCAATCAGCCCCAGCATTTT,CASSPGQGNQPQHF
.,TRBV29-1,TRBJ2-3,many,TGCAGCGTTGAAGATCGCCGCGGGGTCACAGATACGCAGTATTTT,CSVEDRRGVTDTQYF
.,TRBV20-1,TRBJ2-3,many,TGCAGTGCTAGAGTCAACTCGGGCGATACGCAGTATTTT,CSARVNSGDTQYF
.,TRBV12-3/TRBV12-4,TRBJ2-7,many,TGTGCCAGCAGCCGGGCCTTAGAGGGGTCCTACGAGCAGTACTTC,CASSRALEGSYEQYF
.,TRBV15,TRBJ1-2,many,TGTGCCACCAGCAGAGGGGGGCTGAGGGCCGATAACTATGGCTACACCTTC,CATSRGGLRADNYGYTF
.,TRBV20-1,TRBJ1-1,few,TGCAGTGCTCGAATACAGGGAGGTGAAGCTTTCTTT,CSARIQGGEAFF
TRBD2,TRBV10-3,TRBJ2-5,many,TGTGCCATCAGTGGAGGAACTAGCGGGCCTCAAGAGACCCAGTACTTC,CAISGGTSGPQETQYF
.,TRBV29-1,TRBJ1-1,many,TGCAGCGCCGCGGAGGGGGGCTTCACTGAAGCTTTCTTT,CSAAEGGFTEAFF
.,TRBV20-1,TRBJ1-5,few,TGCAGTGCTAGAGATTCAGGGGAGGTACAGCCCCAGAATTTT,CSARDSGEVQPQNF
TRBD2,TRBV20-1,TRBJ2-5,many,TGCAGTGTCGGACTAGCGGGGGCGACTGCCCAAGAGACCCAGTACTTC,CSVGLAGATAQETQYF